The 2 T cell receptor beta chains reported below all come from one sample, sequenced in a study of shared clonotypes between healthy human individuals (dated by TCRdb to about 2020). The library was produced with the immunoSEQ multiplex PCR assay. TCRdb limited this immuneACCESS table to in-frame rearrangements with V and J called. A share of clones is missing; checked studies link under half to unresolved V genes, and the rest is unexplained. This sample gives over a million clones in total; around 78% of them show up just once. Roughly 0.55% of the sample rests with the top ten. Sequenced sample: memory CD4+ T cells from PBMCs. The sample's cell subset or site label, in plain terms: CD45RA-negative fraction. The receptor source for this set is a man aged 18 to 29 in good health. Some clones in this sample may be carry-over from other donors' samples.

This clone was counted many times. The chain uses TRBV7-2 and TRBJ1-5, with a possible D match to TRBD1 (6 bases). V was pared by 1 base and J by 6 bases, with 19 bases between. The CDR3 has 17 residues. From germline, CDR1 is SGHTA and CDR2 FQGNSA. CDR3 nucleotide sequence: TGTGCCAGCAGCTTAGGATCGGGGGCTGTGAACGGTCAGCCCCAGCATTTT. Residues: CASSLGSGAVNGQPQHF. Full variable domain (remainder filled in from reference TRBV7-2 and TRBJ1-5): GAGVSQSPSNKVTEKGKDVELRCDPISGHTALYWYRQSLGQGLEFLIYFQGNSAPDKSGLPSDRFSAERTGGSVSTLTIQRTQQEDSAVYLCASSLGSGAVNGQPQHFGDGTRLSIL.

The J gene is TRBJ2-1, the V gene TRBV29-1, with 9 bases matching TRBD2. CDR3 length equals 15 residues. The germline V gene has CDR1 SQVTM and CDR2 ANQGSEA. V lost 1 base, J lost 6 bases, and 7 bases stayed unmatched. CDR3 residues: CSVEVSRLAVNEQFF. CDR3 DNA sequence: TGCAGCGTTGAAGTCTCCCGACTAGCGGTCAATGAGCAGTTCTTC.